The subject of this entry is one T cell receptor (beta chain). The sample holds a few counts of this clonotype. It lacks a known antigen. Within one base of it there is no much larger clone, and no base qualities were kept. Sequences MNHEY (CDR1) and SVGEGT (CDR2) are obtained from the germline V gene. Trimming takes 6 bases off V and 2 bases off J; junction bases not matched to a gene: 4. The CDR3 holds 14 amino acids from the cysteine to the phenylalanine. Left in the record is the CDR3 DNA by itself, 42 bases read in frame from the first base. The record originates from a study of vaccination and CD4 T cells after COVID-19 (dated 2022 in TCRdb). Notes on the research overall: Convalescent patients had a positive SARS-CoV-2 result on nasal swab PCR, and of these patients, several had mild disease and one had severe disease. The convalescent cohort included six males and four females, with two Hispanic individuals, seven Caucasians, two Asians and one multiracial person. Participants got two doses of the Pfizer-BioNTech BNT162b2 vaccine (n=8) or two doses of the Moderna mRNA-1273 vaccine (n=2). Post-COVID blood samples from convalescent patients were collected a median of approximately 100 days after diagnosis, with a range of roughly 30 to 170 days. Post-vaccine blood samples were collected a median of about 72 days after the second vaccine dose, ranging from roughly 12 to 250 days. Culture stimuli were overlapping spike peptide pools from SARS-CoV-2 and from the common cold coronaviruses HCoV-NL63, HCoV-OC43 and HCoV-229E. In control cultures, a CEFX viral epitope pool was used as positive control, an HIV-1 Nef peptide pool was used as negative control, or no peptide was added. In 10 COVID-19 convalescent patients and 4 infection-naive healthy vaccine recipients, researchers compared the spike-specific CD4+ TCR repertoire from before mRNA vaccination with the repertoire from after.

What the treatment or condition label conveys for this sample: roughly 11-day PBMC culture with coronavirus spike peptide pools or control peptides (ViraFEST assay). The study used the ViraFEST assay, which expanded antigen-specific T cells with peptide pools and then identified expanded clonotypes by TCR sequencing. The convalescent patients' positive SARS-CoV-2 PCR tests fell between March and December 2020, which was before the Alpha, Beta and Delta variants emerged in the United States. Each well held about 2 million PBMCs cultured in IMDM containing around 5% human AB serum and roughly 10 IU/ml IL-2, with around 9.2 ug/ml peptide pools added. Half of the culture medium was replaced with fresh IL-2-containing medium on days 3 and 7. After more than 8 days of culture, CD4+ T cells were isolated by negative selection using the EasySep CD4+ T cell isolation kit. PBMCs were separated from whole blood using Ficoll-Paque Plus gradient centrifugation and then either used fresh or cryopreserved at -140C. In general, triplicate wells were set up for every culture condition.

The paper's findings and limits, for the study overall: Although the median number of SARS-CoV-2-reactive clonotypes went up from roughly 23 after infection to 38 after vaccination, the increase was not significant. Only a relatively small number of convalescent patients were included in the study, and early timepoints following natural infection were not analyzed. In convalescent patients, a median around 89% of post-vaccine SARS-CoV-2-reactive clones were detected only after vaccination, suggesting vaccine-specific priming. In convalescent patients, nearly all vaccine-specific clones (304 of 307) were found to be mono-reactive for SARS-CoV-2 spike rather than cross-reactive with common cold coronaviruses.

Libraries were prepared through PCR. DNA from cultured CD4+ T cells was subjected to TCR sequencing with the Oncomine TCR Beta short-read assay at the Johns Hopkins FTIC core. The QIAamp micro DNA kit was used to extract genomic DNA from the cultured CD4+ T cells. Oncomine TCR Beta libraries made from cultured CD4+ T cells were pooled using unique dual indexes and sequenced on an Illumina iSeq 100. For the original study's pipeline: Non-productive sequences were removed, and CDR3s that did not start with C, did not end with F or W, or were shorter than 7 amino acids were discarded. The MANAFEST web application was used to identify antigen-specific clonotypes by comparing peptide-stimulated wells against reference wells and other culture wells. To be called positive, a clone needed an FDR below 0.05, an odds ratio above 5, and a productive frequency above 0.1% in at least two of three replicate wells. A clonotype counted as cross-reactive if it showed significant expansion both in the SARS-CoV-2 spike wells and in at least one common cold coronavirus spike condition. Levenshtein distances (stringdist) and unrooted phylogenetic trees (ape) in R version 3.6.1 were used to assess CDR3 homology. In-frame beta chains were kept once TCRdb had trimmed the public reads at Q25 with fastp and called clones with MiXCR. Each record represents a unique CDR3 protein, reported with the most common genes and DNA among its rows. The V and J calls come from TCRdb's annotation, not from the publication. This sample gives almost 8,500 distinct CDR3 sequences in total; around 70% of them show up just once. 37% of the sample is taken by the ten largest.

The TCR originated in a human donor who had recovered from COVID-19. The chain is made from TRBV6-2 or TRBV6-3 and TRBJ1-5, with 7 central nucleotides matching TRBD1. The sequenced sample consisted of CD4+ T cells from blood, cultured in vitro. The nucleotide sequence reads as follows: TGTGCCAGCAGCAACACAGGGGGCAATCAGCCCCAGCATTTT. This is translated as CASSNTGGNQPQHF.